The rows below give T cell receptor beta chains drawn from one sample of a study of cytomegalovirus exposure and HLA in healthy donors. The table came from immunoSEQ multiplex PCR; TCRdb's copy has only in-frame clones and leaves some out. This table holds 200,000 or so clones, about 80% found once. What was sequenced was PBMCs. The source is a man between 18 and 35 years old in good health and CMV-seropositive. The conserved cysteine and the conserved F or W are not part of the CDR3 here. Rows may omit the clone size; those that give it use once, few, many or a size class.

abundance | j_gene | len | v_gene | CDR3aa
once | TRBJ2-1 | 14 | TRBV7-3 | ASSRGAGGSYNEQF
once | TRBJ2-5 | 14 | TRBV30 | AWSWGGGTGGETQY
NA | TRBJ2-7 | 12 | TRBV7-9 | ASSSDRDHYEQY
NA | TRBJ2-2 | 11 | TRBV5-4 | ASSPVSTGELF
NA | TRBJ2-3 | 14 | TRBV7-6 | ASSRGLGPSTDTQY
NA | TRBJ2-5 | 13 | TRBV6-5 | ASSPPGTGMETQY
NA | TRBJ2-4 | 14 | TRBV7-9 | ASSLAQGLAKNIQY
NA | TRBJ2-7 | 13 | TRBV7-3 | ASSSIAGSSSEQY
medium-sized | TRBJ2-7 | 10 | TRBV19 | ATVSGDYEQY
NA | TRBJ2-1 | 15 | TRBV28 | ASSGRKGTSGSAEQF
once | TRBJ1-1 | 13 | TRBV12-2 | ASRFRPGGITEAF
NA | TRBJ1-4 | 14 | TRBV27 | ASSPYPTGRGEKLF
NA | TRBJ2-7 | 14 | TRBV2 | ASRSVPGQGKYEQY
NA | TRBJ1-1 | 11 | TRBV27 | ASGPPAGGEAF
NA | TRBJ2-1 | 13 | TRBV28 | ASSDGQFSGDEQF
NA | TRBJ1-4 | 13 | TRBV28 | ASSGTPATNEKLF
NA | TRBJ1-2 | 12 | TRBV5-5 | ASSLAGEAYGYT
NA | TRBJ1-1 | 12 | TRBV27 | ASSLSRGNTEAF
NA | TRBJ2-1 | 11 | TRBV11-1 | ASSLVRAGEQF
NA | TRBJ1-5 | 14 | TRBV7-9 | ASSSDQGLTHQPQH
NA | TRBJ1-2 | 10 | TRBV27 | ASAGQGGGYT
NA | TRBJ2-5 | 14 | TRBV5-4 | ASSKTSGTEEETQY
NA | TRBJ1-2 | 13 | TRBV13 | ASSPPGTGNYGYT